This T cell receptor beta chain is drawn from a study of cytomegalovirus exposure and HLA in healthy donors. The overall study: Out of about 190 million T cells, an earlier analysis found around 110 million unique TCR beta sequences in total. Regarding the study as a whole: Later genetic work tied a missense DCLRE1C variant to beta-chain V and J trimming.

The CDR3 has 14 residues. Trimming stripped 5 bases from V and 2 bases from J, with 10 bases between. Germline V gives CDR1 MDHEN, CDR2 SYDVKM. Likely unrecorded immune exposures existed in these nominally healthy donors. With respect to this clone: Antigen specificity is unknown.

The PCR had 60 Vbeta and 13 Jbeta primers. The authors' processing: Later reanalysis found approximately 76 million unique TCR beta chains, about 10 million of them shared. Libraries were prepared by immunoSEQ multiplex PCR; TCRdb keeps only in-frame clonotypes and omits some of them. That table is the source of V, J and clone size, and D and trimming were worked out from the DNA. The sample data list over 150,000 clones. The chain combines TRBV28 with TRBJ2-1; D possibly corresponds to TRBD1 (7 bases). The material sequenced was PBMCs. This clonotype was obtained from a boy younger than 18 in good health and CMV-seronegative. The CDR3 loop is CASSQGGAYNEQFF. The DNA of the CDR3 is TGTGCCAGCAGTCAGGGGGGCGCCTACAATGAGCAGTTCTTC.